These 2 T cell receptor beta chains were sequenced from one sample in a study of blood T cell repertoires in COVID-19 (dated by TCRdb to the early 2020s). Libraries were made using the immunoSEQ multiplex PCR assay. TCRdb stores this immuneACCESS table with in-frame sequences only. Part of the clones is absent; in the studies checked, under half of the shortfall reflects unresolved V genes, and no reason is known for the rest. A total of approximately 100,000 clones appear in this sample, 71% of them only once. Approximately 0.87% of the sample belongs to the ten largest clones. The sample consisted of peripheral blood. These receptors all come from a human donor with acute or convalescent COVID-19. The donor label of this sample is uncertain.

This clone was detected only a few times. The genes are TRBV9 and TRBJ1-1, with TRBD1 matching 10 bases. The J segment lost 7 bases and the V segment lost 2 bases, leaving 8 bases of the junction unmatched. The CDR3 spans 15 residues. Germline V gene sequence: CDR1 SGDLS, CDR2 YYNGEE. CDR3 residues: CASSVQTGGSVEAFF. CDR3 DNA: TGTGCCAGCAGCGTTCAGACAGGGGGCTCGGTTGAAGCTTTCTTT.

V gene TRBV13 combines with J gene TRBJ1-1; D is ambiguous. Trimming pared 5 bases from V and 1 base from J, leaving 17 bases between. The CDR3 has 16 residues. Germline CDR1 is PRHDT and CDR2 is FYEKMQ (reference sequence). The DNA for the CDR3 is TGTGCCAGCAGCGACGACACCGTCGTAGGGAACACTGAAGCTTTCTTT. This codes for CASSDDTVVGNTEAFF.